The text below deals with one TCR beta chain. What it recognizes is unknown. The sample comes from a study of T cells in narcolepsy. In the study overall: Patients with NT1 or NT2 and healthy control donors were enrolled.

Germline CDR1 is SEHNR and CDR2 is FQNEAQ (reference sequence). The V gene lost 5 bases and the J gene lost 3 bases, with 5 bases spanning the gap. The CDR3 is made up of 11 amino acids. The study's findings and limits: Reportedly, autoreactive clonotypes were serially detected in patients' blood but not controls'. In some patient and control memory CD4+ samples, autoreactive clones were absent. Autoreactive HCRT-specific and TRIB2-specific clonotypes were marked in same-patient CSF-versus-blood CD4+ comparisons.

Using immunoSEQ multiplex PCR, the repertoire was profiled, and TCRdb retains in-frame clones only, with some absent. The table shows 35,000 to 40,000 clones, with roughly 84% occurring only once. The clonotype comes from a human donor with narcolepsy. The chain recombines TRBV7-9 with TRBJ2-7; D is unresolved. Sequenced: CD45RA- memory CD4+ T cells from PBMCs. The CDR3 region is CASSAFYEQYF. The CDR3, as DNA: TGTGCCAGCAGCGCTTTCTACGAGCAGTACTTC.